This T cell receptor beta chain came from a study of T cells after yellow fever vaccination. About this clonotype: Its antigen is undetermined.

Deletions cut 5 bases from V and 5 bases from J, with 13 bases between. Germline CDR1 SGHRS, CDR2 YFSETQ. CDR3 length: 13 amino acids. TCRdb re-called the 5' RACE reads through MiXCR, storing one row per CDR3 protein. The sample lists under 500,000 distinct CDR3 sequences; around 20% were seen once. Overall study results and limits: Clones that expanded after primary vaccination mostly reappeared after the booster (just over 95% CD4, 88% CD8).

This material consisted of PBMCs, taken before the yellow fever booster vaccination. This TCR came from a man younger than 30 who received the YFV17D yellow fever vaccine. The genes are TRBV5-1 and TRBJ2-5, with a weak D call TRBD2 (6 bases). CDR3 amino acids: CASRGTAGETQYF. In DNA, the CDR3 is TGCGCCAGCAGGGGTACTGCGGGGGAGACCCAGTACTTC.